These 10 T cell receptor beta chains originate from one sample sequenced in a study of T cell responses to AZD1222 COVID-19 vaccine. TCRdb's table, derived via immunoSEQ multiplex PCR, lists solely in-frame clones and lacks some. This table has over 90,000 clones, around 90% appearing once. The material sequenced was peripheral blood, taken on day 0 of AZD1222 vaccination. The receptors originated from an adult in good health.

This rearrangement joins TRBV11-3 to TRBJ1-1, with D perhaps matching TRBD1 (5 bases). The V gene lost 5 bases and the J gene lost 2 bases, with 12 bases spanning the gap. Germline CDR1 SGHNT, CDR2 YENEEA. The CDR3 has 14 residues. The CDR3 DNA reads as TGTGCCAGCAGCCCCCGGGGCGAAAACACTGAAGCTTTCTTT. This sequence encodes CASSPRGENTEAFF.

The CDR3 DNA is TGTGCCACCAGCAGGGGACAGGGGAATCAGCCCCAGCATTTT. Its protein product is CATSRGQGNQPQHF. The chain employs TRBV15 and TRBJ1-5; 10 nucleotides match TRBD1. V gave up 3 bases and J gave up 4 bases; unmatched junction bases: 0. The germline CDR1 and CDR2 sequences are LNHNV and YYDKDF (reference sequence). CDR3 size: 14 residues.

The chain uses TRBV28 and TRBJ2-1, with a weak D call TRBD2 (6 bases). Trimming removed 7 bases at V and 4 bases at J, with 17 bases between. CDR1 and CDR2 from the germline V gene are MDHEN and SYDVKM. The CDR3 sequence is 15 residues long. The CDR3 coding sequence is TGTGCCAGCACCACTACTAGCTTGGCTTACAATGAGCAGTTCTTC. Residues: CASTTTSLAYNEQFF.

This clone was observed once. The chain combines TRBV10-3 with TRBJ1-5; D is perhaps TRBD1 (6 bases). The CDR3 contains 14 residues. CDR1 is ENHRY and CDR2 is SYGVKD in the germline V gene. Trimming took off 3 bases at V and 3 bases at J, with 9 bases between the two ends. The CDR3, as DNA: TGTGCCATCAGTGAACAGGGACTCAATCAGCCCCAGCATTTT. It specifies CAISEQGLNQPQHF.

V is TRBV7-2 and J is TRBJ2-7, with TRBD1 matching 9 bases. Trimming removed 5 bases from V and 5 bases from J; junction bases left unmatched: 4. Germline CDR1 and CDR2: SGHTA and FQGNSA. CDR3 length equals 13 residues. The DNA of the CDR3 is TGTGCCAGCAGCCAACAGGGGGCGAACGAGCAGTACTTC. Its protein is CASSQQGANEQYF.

V and J are TRBV27 and TRBJ2-2; D call uncertain. The length of the CDR3 is 13 residues. Germline V gene data show CDR1 as MNHEY and CDR2 as SMNVEV (reference sequence). V lost 5 bases and J lost 4, with 8 bases in between. The CDR3 sequence: CASSRASTGELFF. In DNA form, the CDR3 reads TGTGCCAGCAGTCGGGCTTCCACCGGGGAGCTGTTTTTT.

The V and J genes are TRBV10-3 and TRBJ2-7; 8 bases match TRBD1. The CDR3 totals 13 residues. Germline trimming cut 6 bases from V and 9 bases from J; bases unmatched to any gene: 10. Germline V gene sequence: CDR1 ENHRY, CDR2 SYGVKD. This CDR3 is CAISLDRAAGQYF. The CDR3 DNA sequence: TGTGCCATCAGCCTGGACAGGGCAGCCGGGCAGTACTTC.

The rearrangement joins TRBV7-8 to TRBJ2-5, with 7 positions matching TRBD1. Germline loops: CDR1 SGHVS, CDR2 FQNEAQ. The CDR3 has 13 residues. With V trimmed by 5 bases and J by 7 bases, 7 bases remained unmatched. DNA for the CDR3: TGTGCCAGCAGCCCTCGGACAGGAGGGACCCAGTACTTC. Protein: CASSPRTGGTQYF.

The chain joins TRBV7-2 to TRBJ2-7; D may be TRBD2 (5 bases). CDR1 and CDR2 from the germline V gene are SGHTA and FQGNSA. This CDR3 is 16 amino acids long. V lost 1 base, J lost 3 bases, and 16 bases lay in between. The CDR3, as DNA: TGTGCCAGCAGCTTAGTTTCGTCGGGGAAACTCTACGAGCAGTACTTC. Its translation: CASSLVSSGKLYEQYF.

The chain links TRBV29-1 to TRBJ1-1; a possible D gene is TRBD1 (6 bases). Trimming took off 0 bases at V and 10 bases at J, with 18 bases between the two ends. The germline V gene encodes CDR1 SQVTM and CDR2 ANQGSEA. The CDR3 runs to 14 residues. The CDR3 sequence is CSVEDPPGGAGAFF. The CDR3 region has the DNA TGCAGCGTTGAAGATCCCCCGGGGGGCGCGGGAGCTTTCTTT.